Listed here is a single TCR beta chain. Its antigen specificity is not known. The record has no base qualities; no much larger clone is one base away. This entry comes from a study of CD8 T cells in Susac syndrome (dated 2019 in TCRdb). Regarding the study in general: Of the Susac syndrome patients who were sequenced, roughly 8 were in clinical remission while about six had clinically active disease. The clonality of the CD8+ T cell repertoire was compared across approximately 11 healthy donors, some 14 Susac syndrome patients and roughly 16 multiple sclerosis patients. Repertoire sequencing was used to test whether CD8+ T cell activation and differentiation in Susac syndrome was antigen driven. At blood withdrawal, Susac syndrome patients were either therapy-naive, taking corticosteroids (in some cases with IVIg as well), or taking IVIg alone. Overall results and qualifications from the work: The study acknowledged that relatively few individuals were included in the TCR sequencing and HLA analysis. Clonal expansion was observed in Susac syndrome CD8+ repertoires, with the highest expansion in CD8+ TEMRA cells and greater expansion in clinically active than in remitting patients. Looking at Susac-specific public clones, the researchers identified over 15 in the total CD8+ repertoire and five in the CD8+ TEMRA repertoire.

From cysteine to phenylalanine, the CDR3 is 12 amino acids long. Only CDR3 DNA is held: 36 bases, read in frame from base 1. The germline V gene encodes CDR1 MGHRA and CDR2 YSYEKL. V lost 10 bases and J lost 4 bases, and the count of bases not matched to a germline gene is 4. Peripheral blood CD8+ and CD4+ T cells from healthy donors, Susac syndrome patients and multiple sclerosis patients were profiled using high-throughput TCR beta sequencing. The Susac syndrome patients fulfilled recently defined diagnostic criteria for either definite or probable disease. Bulk CD8+ and CD4+ T cells were purified by magnetic negative isolation, while CD8+ TEMRA cells were enriched using FACS. Blood was drawn into EDTA tubes, processed within 24 hours, and PBMCs were isolated by density gradient centrifugation. PBMCs intended for TCR sequencing were cryopreserved in liquid nitrogen and thawed later in a water bath at 37 degrees C. Purity of sorted or isolated CD4+, CD8+ and CD8+ TEMRA cells was at least 90%.

RNA was extracted with the RNeasy kit and 0.5 to 1 ug was reverse transcribed using random hexamers. The immunoSEQ multiplex PCR assay, covering 54 Vbeta and 13 Jbeta segments, was used to amplify TCR beta CDR3 regions. Bias from PCR amplification was corrected by using a synthetic template baseline for primer optimization and for computational correction. The study's processing was this. Reads were annotated to V, D and J genes per IMGT and analyzed with immunoSEQ Analyzer, keeping only productive sequences. Clonality was calculated as one minus the Shannon entropy normalized by log2 of the number of productive unique sequences. Public and private clones were assessed among the 100 most prevalent clones of each patient and control. Clones were defined as Susac-specific if absent from the healthy and MS cohorts, from approximately 1,100 published viral clones and from other ImmuneACCESS disease sequences. The raw public reads went through TCRdb reprocessing: fastp at Q25, MiXCR clone calling, in-frame beta chains kept. Rows merge per CDR3 protein into single entries with the most common DNA and genes. These V and J calls are TCRdb output, not the study's own analysis. Recorded for this sample are roughly 100,000 distinct CDR3 sequences; 95% to 97% of them occurred a single time. The ten largest clones add up to 0.55% to 0.75% of the sample.

The specimen was CD8+ T cells from PBMCs. Rearrangement joined TRBV4-1 to TRBJ2-1; 7 central nucleotides agree with TRBD1. The source is a human donor with Susac syndrome. The DNA sequence is TGCGCCACCAGGGACAGATACAATGAGCAGTTCTTC. This gives the protein CATRDRYNEQFF.